Below are 4 T cell receptor beta chains sequenced from a single sample in a study of T cell repertoires in cytomegalovirus infection. TCRdb independently ran MiXCR on the reads; one entry per CDR3 protein. Seen here are around 320,000 distinct CDR3 sequences, roughly 9.5% observed once, and the top ten hold around 4%. Sequenced input: PBMCs. The receptors here all came from a human donor in good health (CMV status not recorded). Some clones in this sample may be carry-over from other donors' samples.

Ten or more counts support this clonotype. J is TRBJ1-3 and V is TRBV7-9, with 7 positions matching TRBD1. Germline V CDR1 and CDR2: SEHNR, FQNEAQ (reference sequence). The CDR3 has 16 amino acids. V shed 4 bases, J shed 0 bases, and the junction held 6 bases outside the gene matches. CDR3 DNA sequence: TGTGCCAGCAGCTCAAACAGGGGACCCTCTGGAAACACCATATATTTT. Translated: CASSSNRGPSGNTIYF. Supplemented by reference TRBV7-9 and TRBJ1-3, the full variable domain reads DTGVSQNPRHKITKRGQNVTFRCDPISEHNRLYWYRQTLGQGPEFLTYFQNEAQLEKSRLLSDRFSAERPKGSFSTLEIQRTEQGDSAMYLCASSSNRGPSGNTIYFGEGSWLTVV.

The V gene is TRBV4-1, the J gene TRBJ2-7; 7 bases are shared with TRBD2. From germline, CDR1 is MGHRA and CDR2 YSYEKL. The junction had 9 bases not matched to a gene; V was cut back by 0 bases and J by 4 bases. The CDR3 contains 16 residues. The CDR3, as DNA: TGCGCCAGCAGCCAAGAAGAAGCGGGAAGGATGTACGAGCAGTACTTC. As protein: CASSQEEAGRMYEQYF.

This clonotype was observed many times. The V call is TRBV7-2, the J call TRBJ2-7, with D perhaps TRBD1 (6 bases). This CDR3 region has 16 residues. Germline-derived CDR1 and CDR2 are SGHTA and FQGNSA. V was clipped by 6 bases and J by 0 bases, with 18 bases between them. The CDR3 sequence is CASSIGERGSSYEQYF. The CDR3 region has the DNA TGTGCCAGCAGTATAGGGGAGAGGGGGAGCTCCTACGAGCAGTACTTC. Supplemented by reference TRBV7-2 and TRBJ2-7, the full variable domain reads GAGVSQSPSNKVTEKGKDVELRCDPISGHTALYWYRQSLGQGLEFLIYFQGNSAPDKSGLPSDRFSAERTGGSVSTLTIQRTQQEDSAVYLCASSIGERGSSYEQYFGPGTRLTVT.

The V and J genes are TRBV6-5 and TRBJ2-7, with D maybe TRBD2 (5 bases). The CDR3 contains 14 residues. Germline assignment: CDR1 MNHEY and CDR2 SVGAGI. V lost 5 bases and J lost 7, with 18 bases in between. The CDR3 loop reads CASSALGQTGEQYF. CDR3 DNA: TGTGCCAGCAGTGCACTCGGGCAGACGGGGGAGCAGTACTTC.